This T cell receptor beta chain was recorded in a study of CD8 T cells in ankylosing spondylitis (dated by TCRdb to 2015 to 2018). Describing the broader study: T cell receptor beta repertoires were profiled in healthy donors and ankylosing spondylitis patients so that disease-linked TCR variants could be found. In total, the full study cohort was made up of about 110 healthy donors and approximately 27 ankylosing spondylitis patients. Peripheral blood samples were taken, and synovial fluid was additionally collected from ankylosing spondylitis patients.

The sample holds many counts of this clonotype. This clone's antigen is unknown. The sample holds no much larger clone one base away, and base qualities are not on file. Findings and caveats that apply to the study as a whole: Some motif variants were previously reported in synovial fluid and blood of reactive arthritis patients, suggesting common disease-initiation mechanisms. A TCR beta motif made up of fewer than 10 highly homologous amino acid variants appeared to be characteristic of blood from ankylosing spondylitis patients. The disease-linked clones were reported to be significantly enriched in matched synovial fluid samples from ankylosing spondylitis patients. A CD8+ phenotype was shown by the disease-linked clones, which were found at relatively low frequencies in peripheral blood.

The sequencer listed for this sample is Illumina HiSeq 2500. TCR beta libraries were prepared by quantitative 5'-RACE with molecular barcodes. As for the authors' bioinformatics: A new computational method, built on a probabilistic model of VDJ rearrangement, was used to identify disease-linked TCR variants. In TCRdb, the public reads were trimmed at Q25 with fastp and aligned with MiXCR, with productive beta chains retained. Under each unique CDR3 protein, matching rows form one entry showing the most common genes and DNA. None of the V and J calls come from the authors' own analysis; TCRdb made them. The sample yields 100,000 to 150,000 distinct CDR3 sequences; around 7% were counted once. The ten top clones hold 12% of the sample. Taken from cysteine to phenylalanine, the CDR3 has 15 residues. The retained sequence is limited to the CDR3, 45 bases, with the frame set at the first base. V is shortened by 7 bases, J by 3 bases, and the region joining them spans 16 bases. According to the germline V gene, CDR1 reads MNHNS and CDR2 reads SASEGT.

Source material: blood, either unsorted or a sorted T cell fraction (not recorded which). The rearranged segments are TRBV6-1 and TRBJ1-5; the best D guess is TRBD1, with 6 bases matching. This sequence was found in a male donor with ankylosing spondylitis or in good health (not recorded which). This receptor has the CDR3 CASTQGPLANQPQHF. The DNA reads as follows: TGTGCCAGCACCCAGGGGCCCCTAGCCAATCAGCCCCAGCATTTT.